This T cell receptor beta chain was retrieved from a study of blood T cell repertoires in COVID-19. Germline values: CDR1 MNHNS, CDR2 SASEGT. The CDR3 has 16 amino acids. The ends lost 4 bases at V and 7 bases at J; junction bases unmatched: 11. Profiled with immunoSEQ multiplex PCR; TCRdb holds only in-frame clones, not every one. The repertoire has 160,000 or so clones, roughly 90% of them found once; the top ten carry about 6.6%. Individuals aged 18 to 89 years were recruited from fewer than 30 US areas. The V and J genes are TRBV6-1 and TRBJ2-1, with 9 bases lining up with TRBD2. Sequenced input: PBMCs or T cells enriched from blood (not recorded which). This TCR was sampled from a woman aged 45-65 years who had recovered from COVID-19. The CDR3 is CASSGAGTSPFNEQFF. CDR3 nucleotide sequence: TGTGCCAGCAGTGGCGCCGGGACTAGCCCCTTTAATGAGCAGTTCTTC.